This is a list of T cell receptor beta chains from one sample in a study of low-dose radiotherapy and immunotherapy resistance in tumors. TCRdb passed the reads through MiXCR, listing each CDR3 protein once. The profile covers tens of thousands of distinct CDR3 sequences, with 30% to 35% appearing a single time and roughly 3.5% taken by the ten largest. The sequencing here drew on PBMCs, taken before treatment. These receptors came from a male donor with gallbladder cancer. Each CDR3 is given with its conserved first and last residue. A D gene is named only where the DNA matches it firmly. Clone size is shown for a subset of rows, as once, few, many or a class of expanded clone.

many	NA	TRBV30	TRBJ2-3	TGTGCCTGGGAGGATCTAGAAACCACAGATACGCAGTATTTT	CAWEDLETTDTQYF
medium-sized	NA	TRBV28	TRBJ2-3	TGTGCCAGCAGTAGCGGCCTTACAGATACGCAGTATTTT	CASSSGLTDTQYF
many	TRBD2	TRBV7-2	TRBJ2-1	TGTGCCAGCAGCTTAAGTAGCGGGACGGGTGAGCAGTTCTTC	CASSLSSGTGEQFF
many	NA	TRBV19	TRBJ1-2	TGTGCCAGTAGTATAGGGGGAAGACGAAATGGCTACACCTTC	CASSIGGRRNGYTF
NA	TRBD2	TRBV28	TRBJ2-7	TGTGCCACCAGAGAAGGGCGGGGGTTCTACGAGCAGTACTTC	CATREGRGFYEQYF
many	NA	TRBV5-5	TRBJ2-7	TGTGCCAGCAGCTCCCCAGCCGAGACTATACCCTACGAGCAGTACTTC	CASSSPAETIPYEQYF
many	NA	TRBV19	TRBJ1-5	TGTGCCAGTACTCAGGGAGGTGTGCAGCCCCAGCATTTT	CASTQGGVQPQHF
medium-sized	TRBD1	TRBV11-2	TRBJ2-1	TGTGCCAGCAGACCGAACAGACAGGGGAACTTCCCCAATGAGCAGTTCTTC	CASRPNRQGNFPNEQFF
many	NA	TRBV28	TRBJ2-7	TGTGCCAGCAGCGGATTGGTGGCGGAGCAGTACTTC	CASSGLVAEQYF
many	TRBD2	TRBV5-4	TRBJ2-1	TGTGCCGGGGGGAATGGGGAGCGGGGCTACAATGAGCAGTTCTTC	CAGGNGERGYNEQFF
NA	TRBD1	TRBV20-1	TRBJ2-1	TGCAGTGCTAACCAGAGACAGGGTCTAGCCTACAATGAGCAGTTCTTC	CSANQRQGLAYNEQFF
few	NA	TRBV5-1	TRBJ2-5	TGCGCCAGCAGCCTCCGGGACCAACAAGAGACCCAGTACTTC	CASSLRDQQETQYF
many	TRBD2	TRBV7-6	TRBJ2-7	TGTGCCAGCAGACAAGGGACTAGCGGGAGGGCCTACGAGCAGTACTTC	CASRQGTSGRAYEQYF